This T cell receptor (beta chain) was observed in a study of circulating and synovial CD4+ cells in juvenile arthritis. Whole-study findings and limits: Bulk blood CD4 repertoires were more diverse than these. Deeper sequencing increased measured overlap with synovial clonotypes. These blood cells shared more CDR3 sequences with synovium than bulk blood.

Turning to this clone: Its antigen is still unknown.

Germline CDR1 and CDR2: LNHDA and SQIVND (reference sequence). The CDR3 covers 14 residues. V lost 6 bases and J 2 bases, leaving 13 bases between the germline ends. TCRdb's copy holds only in-frame clones and misses some; the assay was immunoSEQ multiplex PCR. The data show fewer than 35,000 clones, 90% to 95% seen once. The sample taken for sequencing was CD4+ T cells from blood. The J gene is TRBJ2-5, the V gene TRBV19, with TRBD2 as a possible D gene (5 bases). This clonotype was obtained from a human donor with juvenile idiopathic arthritis. The CDR3 loop reads CASSPSGKQETQYF. The CDR3 nucleotides read TGTGCCAGTAGCCCCTCGGGGAAGCAAGAGACCCAGTACTTC. Full variable domain (outside the CDR3, taken from reference TRBV19 and TRBJ2-5): DGGITQSPKYLFRKEGQNVTLSCEQNLNHDAMYWYRQDPGQGLRLIYYSQIVNDFQKGDIAEGYSVSREKKESFPLTVTSAQKNPTAFYLCASSPSGKQETQYFGPGTRLLVL.